This entry features one T cell receptor beta chain sequence. Trimming pared 3 bases from V and 7 bases from J, leaving 10 bases between. The CDR3 loop spans 13 amino acids. CDR1 and CDR2 from the germline V gene are MDHEN and SYDVKM. The sample belongs to a study of T cell changes during pregnancy in multiple sclerosis. The protocol was immunoSEQ multiplex PCR, while the TCRdb copy is restricted to in-frame clones and leaves out a portion. The repertoire holds tens of thousands of clones, with around 93% as singletons. The rearrangement uses TRBV28 and TRBJ1-5; D may be TRBD1 (5 bases). This TCR derives from a female donor with multiple sclerosis, enrolled in a pregnancy study. The sequenced sample was peripheral blood, obtained in the second trimester of pregnancy. The CDR3 sequence: CASSFQGSQPQHF. The DNA for the CDR3 is TGTGCCAGCAGTTTTCAGGGATCACAGCCCCAGCATTTT.